This T cell receptor (beta chain) was identified in a study of cytomegalovirus exposure and HLA in healthy donors. The CDR3 has 14 residues. Germline lookup yields CDR1 SGDLS and CDR2 YYNGEE. V was pared by 3 bases and J by 4 bases, with 8 bases between. Measured with immunoSEQ multiplex PCR; TCRdb has only the in-frame clones, and not every one. The repertoire holds about 160,000 clones, with 91% as singletons. This clone was observed a single time. The chain recombines TRBV9 with TRBJ1-6; D ambiguous. Sequencing was performed on PBMCs. This receptor was obtained from a woman under 30 in good health and CMV-seropositive. The CDR3 loop is CASSGGPYNSPLHF. The CDR3, as DNA: TGTGCCAGCAGCGGCGGTCCATATAATTCACCCCTCCACTTT.